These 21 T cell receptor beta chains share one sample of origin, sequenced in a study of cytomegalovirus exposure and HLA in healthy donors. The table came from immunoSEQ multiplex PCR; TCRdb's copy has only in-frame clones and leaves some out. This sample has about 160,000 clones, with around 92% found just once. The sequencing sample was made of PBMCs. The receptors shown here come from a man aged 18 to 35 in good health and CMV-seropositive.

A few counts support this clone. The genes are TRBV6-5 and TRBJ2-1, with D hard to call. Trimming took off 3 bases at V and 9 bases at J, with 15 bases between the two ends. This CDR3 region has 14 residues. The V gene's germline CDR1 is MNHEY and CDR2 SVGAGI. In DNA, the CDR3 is TGTGCCAGCAGTTATGTCGCTCTAGGAAGTGAGCAGTTCTTC. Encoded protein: CASSYVALGSEQFF.

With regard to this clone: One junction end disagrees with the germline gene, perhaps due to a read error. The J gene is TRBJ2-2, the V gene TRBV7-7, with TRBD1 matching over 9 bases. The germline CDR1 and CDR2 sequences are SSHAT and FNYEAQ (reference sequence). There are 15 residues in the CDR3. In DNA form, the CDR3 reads TGTGCTAGCAGCGTACAGGGGGCAGGCACCGGGGAGCTGTTTTTT. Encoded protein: CASSVQGAGTGELFF.

CDR3 region: CASSSGTGQRYNEQFF. The CDR3 DNA is TGTGCCAGCAGTTCCGGGACAGGACAGAGGTACAATGAGCAGTTCTTC. The rearrangement uses TRBV11-1 and TRBJ2-1, with 8 bases matching TRBD1. There are 16 residues in the CDR3. V trimming: 6 bases; J trimming: 4 bases; junction bases outside the gene matches: 11. CDR1 is SGHAT, CDR2 FQDESV, per germline (reference sequence).

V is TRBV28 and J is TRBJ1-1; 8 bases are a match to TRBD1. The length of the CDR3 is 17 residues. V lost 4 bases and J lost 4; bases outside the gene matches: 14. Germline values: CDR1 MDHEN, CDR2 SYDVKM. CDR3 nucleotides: TGTGCCAGCAGTTCGGCGACAGGGACAGGTTTTAGCACTGAAGCTTTCTTT. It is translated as CASSSATGTGFSTEAFF.

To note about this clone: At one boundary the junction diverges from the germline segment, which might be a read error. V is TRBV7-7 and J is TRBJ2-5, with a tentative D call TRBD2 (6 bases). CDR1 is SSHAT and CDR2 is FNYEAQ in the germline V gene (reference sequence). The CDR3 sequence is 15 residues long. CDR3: CASSVGTGWQETQYF. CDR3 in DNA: TGTGCTAGCAGCGTCGGGACTGGGTGGCAAGAGACCCAGTACTTC.

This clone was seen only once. The CDR3 sequence is CASSFIPGETQYF. As DNA, the CDR3 is TGCGCCAGCAGCTTTATCCCCGGGGAGACCCAGTACTTC. The chain joins TRBV5-1 to TRBJ2-5; no definite D call. CDR1 is SGHRS, CDR2 YFSETQ, per germline. V gave up 2 bases and J gave up 5 bases, with 10 bases separating them. The CDR3 contains 13 residues.

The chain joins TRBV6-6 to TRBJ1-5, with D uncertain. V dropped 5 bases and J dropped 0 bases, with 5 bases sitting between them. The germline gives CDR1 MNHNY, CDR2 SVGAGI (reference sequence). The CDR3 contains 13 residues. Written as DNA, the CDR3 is TGTGCCAGCAGTCCTATTAGCAATCAGCCCCAGCATTTT. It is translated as CASSPISNQPQHF.

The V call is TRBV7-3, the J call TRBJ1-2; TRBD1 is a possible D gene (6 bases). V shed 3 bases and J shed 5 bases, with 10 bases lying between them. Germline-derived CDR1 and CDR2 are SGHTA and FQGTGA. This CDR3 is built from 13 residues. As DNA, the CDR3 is TGTGCCAGCAGCTTCGACAGGCGTTATGGCTACACCTTC. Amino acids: CASSFDRRYGYTF.

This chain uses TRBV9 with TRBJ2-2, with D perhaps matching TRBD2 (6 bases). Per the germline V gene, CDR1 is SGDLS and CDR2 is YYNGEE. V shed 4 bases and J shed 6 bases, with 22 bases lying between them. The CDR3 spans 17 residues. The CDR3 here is CASSTRPTEGPAGELFF. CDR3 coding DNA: TGTGCCAGCAGCACCCGACCCACGGAGGGCCCGGCCGGGGAGCTGTTTTTT. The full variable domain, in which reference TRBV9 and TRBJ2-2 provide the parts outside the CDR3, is DSGVTQTPKHLITATGQRVTLRCSPRSGDLSVYWYQQSLDQGLQFLIQYYNGEERAKGNILERFSAQQFPDLHSELNLSSLELGDSALYFCASSTRPTEGPAGELFFGEGSRLTVL.

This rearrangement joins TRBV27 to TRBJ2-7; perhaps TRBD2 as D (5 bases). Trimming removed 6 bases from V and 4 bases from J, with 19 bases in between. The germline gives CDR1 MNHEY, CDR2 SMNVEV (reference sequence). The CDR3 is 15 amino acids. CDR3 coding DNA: TGTGCCAGCAGCGCAACTAGTTTCCAAGATTACGAGCAGTACTTC. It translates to CASSATSFQDYEQYF.

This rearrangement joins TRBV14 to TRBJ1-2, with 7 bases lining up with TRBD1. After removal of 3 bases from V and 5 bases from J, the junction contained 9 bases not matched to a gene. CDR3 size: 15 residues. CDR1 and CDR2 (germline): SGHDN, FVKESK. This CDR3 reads CASSHRGQQLYGYTF. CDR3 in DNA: TGTGCCAGCAGCCATAGGGGACAGCAACTTTATGGCTACACCTTC.

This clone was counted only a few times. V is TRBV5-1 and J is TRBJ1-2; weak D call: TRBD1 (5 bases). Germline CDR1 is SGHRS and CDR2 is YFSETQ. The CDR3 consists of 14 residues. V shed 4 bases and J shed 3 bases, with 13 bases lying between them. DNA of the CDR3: TGCGCCAGCAGCAGACGTTTGACAGACTATGGCTACACCTTC. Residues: CASSRRLTDYGYTF.

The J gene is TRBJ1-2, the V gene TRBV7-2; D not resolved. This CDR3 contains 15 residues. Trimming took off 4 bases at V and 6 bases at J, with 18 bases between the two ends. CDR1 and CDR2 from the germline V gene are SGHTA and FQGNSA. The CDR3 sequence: CASSSGSGWGDGYTF. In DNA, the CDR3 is TGTGCCAGCAGCTCGGGGAGCGGTTGGGGTGATGGCTACACCTTC.

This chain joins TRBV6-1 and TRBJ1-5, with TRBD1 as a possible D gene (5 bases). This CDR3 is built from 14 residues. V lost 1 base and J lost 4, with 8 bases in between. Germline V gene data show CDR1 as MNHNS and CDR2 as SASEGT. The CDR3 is CASSEVDSNQPQHF. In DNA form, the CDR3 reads TGTGCCAGCAGTGAAGTTGACAGTAATCAGCCCCAGCATTTT.

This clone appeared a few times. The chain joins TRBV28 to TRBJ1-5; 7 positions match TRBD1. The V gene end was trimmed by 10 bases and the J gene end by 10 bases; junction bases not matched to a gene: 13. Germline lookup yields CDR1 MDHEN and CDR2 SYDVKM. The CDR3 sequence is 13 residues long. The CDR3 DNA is TGTGCCACCGTTCGACAGGGAAGTCAACCCCAGCATTTT. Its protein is CATVRQGSQPQHF.

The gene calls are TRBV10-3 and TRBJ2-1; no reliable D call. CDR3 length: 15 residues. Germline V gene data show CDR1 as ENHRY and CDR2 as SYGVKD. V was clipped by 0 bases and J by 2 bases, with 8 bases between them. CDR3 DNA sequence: TGTGCCATCAGTGAGTCCAGCGAGGCCTACAATGAGCAGTTCTTC. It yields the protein CAISESSEAYNEQFF.

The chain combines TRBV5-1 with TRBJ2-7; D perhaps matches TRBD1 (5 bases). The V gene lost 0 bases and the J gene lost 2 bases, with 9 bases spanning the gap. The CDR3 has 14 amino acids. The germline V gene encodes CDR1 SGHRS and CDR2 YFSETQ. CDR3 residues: CASSLDQGPYEQYF. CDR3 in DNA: TGCGCCAGCAGCTTGGATCAGGGCCCCTACGAGCAGTACTTC.

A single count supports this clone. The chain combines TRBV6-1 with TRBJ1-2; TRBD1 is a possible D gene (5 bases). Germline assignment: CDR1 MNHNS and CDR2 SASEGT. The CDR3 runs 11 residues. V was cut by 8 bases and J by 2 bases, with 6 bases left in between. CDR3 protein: CASGGNYGYTF. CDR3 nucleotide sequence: TGTGCCAGCGGGGGGAACTATGGCTACACCTTC.

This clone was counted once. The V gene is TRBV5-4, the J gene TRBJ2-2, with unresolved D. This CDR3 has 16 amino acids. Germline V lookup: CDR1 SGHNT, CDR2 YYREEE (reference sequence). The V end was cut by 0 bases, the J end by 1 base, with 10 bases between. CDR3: CASSLDFRENTGELFF. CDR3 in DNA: TGTGCCAGCAGCTTGGATTTCCGAGAGAACACCGGGGAGCTGTTTTTT.

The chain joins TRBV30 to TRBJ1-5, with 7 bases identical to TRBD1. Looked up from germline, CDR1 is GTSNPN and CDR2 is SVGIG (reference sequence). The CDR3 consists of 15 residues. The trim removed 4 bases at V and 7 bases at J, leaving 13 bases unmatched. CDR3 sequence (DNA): TGTGCCTGGAATGAACAGGGGAGAGGGTACCAGCCCCAGCATTTT. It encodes CAWNEQGRGYQPQHF. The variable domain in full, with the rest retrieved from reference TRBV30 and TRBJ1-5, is SQTIHQWPATLVQPVGSPLSLECTVEGTSNPNLYWYRQAAGRGLQLLFYSVGIGQISSEVPQNLSASRPQDRQFILSSKKLLLSDSGFYLCAWNEQGRGYQPQHFGDGTRLSIL.

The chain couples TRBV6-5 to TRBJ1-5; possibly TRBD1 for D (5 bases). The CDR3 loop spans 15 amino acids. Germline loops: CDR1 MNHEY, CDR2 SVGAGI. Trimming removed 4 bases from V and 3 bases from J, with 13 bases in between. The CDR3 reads CASSWKSGPNQPQHF. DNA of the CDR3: TGTGCCAGCAGTTGGAAGTCAGGGCCCAATCAGCCCCAGCATTTT.